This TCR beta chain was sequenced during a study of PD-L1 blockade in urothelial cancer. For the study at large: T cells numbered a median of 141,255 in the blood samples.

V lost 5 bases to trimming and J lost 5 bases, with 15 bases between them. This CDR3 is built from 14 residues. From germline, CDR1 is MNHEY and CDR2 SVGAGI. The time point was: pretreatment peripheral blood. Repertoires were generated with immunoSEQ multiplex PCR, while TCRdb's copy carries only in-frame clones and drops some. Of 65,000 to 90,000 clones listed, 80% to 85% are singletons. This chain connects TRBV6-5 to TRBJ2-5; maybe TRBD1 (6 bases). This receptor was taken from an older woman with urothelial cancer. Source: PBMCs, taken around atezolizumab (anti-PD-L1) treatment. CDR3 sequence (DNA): TGTGCCAGCAGTACCCCTCAGGGGAGTGAGACCCAGTACTTC. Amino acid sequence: CASSTPQGSETQYF.